The clone carrying this T cell receptor (beta chain) was seen only once. What it binds is unknown. This entry belongs to a study of OX40 agonist ivuxolimab in advanced cancers. Study background: Cancers in dose escalation were hepatocellular, melanoma, renal cell and head and neck. There were three patients with partial responses, one having hepatocellular carcinoma and two cutaneous melanoma. The study, taken as a whole, reports: Among the lowest peripheral clonal expansion occurred in 0.1-3.0 mg/kg partial responders.

Repertoires were generated with immunoSEQ multiplex PCR, while TCRdb's copy carries only in-frame clones and drops some. The sample yields roughly 34,000 clones, approximately 80% seen once. Sequencing was performed on CD4+ or CD8+ T cells sorted from blood, taken in a trial of the OX40 agonist ivuxolimab. This TCR was recovered from an adult with an advanced solid tumor such as melanoma, head and neck, liver or kidney cancer.

DNA of the CDR3: TGTGCCAGCAGCCGGACAGATCTTAACTATGGCTACACCTTC. Its protein product is CASSRTDLNYGYTF. The chain carries TRBV28 and TRBJ1-2; the D gene is possibly TRBD1 (6 bases). This CDR3 is 14 amino acids long. Between the trimmed V and J ends, which lost 6 bases and 1 base, there was a span of 12 bases. In germline, CDR1 is MDHEN, CDR2 SYDVKM.